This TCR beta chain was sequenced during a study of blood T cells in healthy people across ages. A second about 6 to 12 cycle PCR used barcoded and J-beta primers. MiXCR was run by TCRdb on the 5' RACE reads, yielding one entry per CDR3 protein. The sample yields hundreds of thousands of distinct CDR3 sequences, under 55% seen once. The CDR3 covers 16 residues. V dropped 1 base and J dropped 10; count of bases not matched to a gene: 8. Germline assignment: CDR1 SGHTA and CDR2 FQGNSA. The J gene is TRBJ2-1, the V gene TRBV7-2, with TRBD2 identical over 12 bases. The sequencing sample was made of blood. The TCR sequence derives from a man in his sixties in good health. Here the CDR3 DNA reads TGTGCCAGCAGCTTAGGGGCTAGCGGGGGGGATGGGGAGCAGTTCTTC. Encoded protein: CASSLGASGGDGEQFF.